This TCR beta chain emerged from a study of blood T cell repertoires in COVID-19. Study-level background: Specimens from acute and convalescent COVID-19 originated in the United States, Italy and Spain.

As processed by the authors: By means of reference gene primer amplification, nucleated cell counts were estimated. This table comes from immunoSEQ multiplex PCR, and its TCRdb copy is limited to in-frame clones, with some not included. The DNA gave D and trimming, while V, J and clone size come from that table. The sample lists 180,000 or so clones, around 86% seen once, with 2.5% to 4% in the top ten. This CDR3 comprises 20 residues. Deletions cut 0 bases from V and 0 bases from J, with 21 bases between. The sequencing sample was made of peripheral blood. This sequence originates from a man in his 70s with acute or convalescent COVID-19. The chain is built from TRBV23-1 and TRBJ2-1; tentatively, D is TRBD1 (6 bases). TRBV23-1 is designated an ORF whose function remains uncertain. The CDR3 loop reads CASSQSTVFTGSPSYNEQFF. DNA for the CDR3: TGCGCCAGCAGTCAATCTACCGTTTTCACAGGGTCTCCCTCCTACAATGAGCAGTTCTTC.